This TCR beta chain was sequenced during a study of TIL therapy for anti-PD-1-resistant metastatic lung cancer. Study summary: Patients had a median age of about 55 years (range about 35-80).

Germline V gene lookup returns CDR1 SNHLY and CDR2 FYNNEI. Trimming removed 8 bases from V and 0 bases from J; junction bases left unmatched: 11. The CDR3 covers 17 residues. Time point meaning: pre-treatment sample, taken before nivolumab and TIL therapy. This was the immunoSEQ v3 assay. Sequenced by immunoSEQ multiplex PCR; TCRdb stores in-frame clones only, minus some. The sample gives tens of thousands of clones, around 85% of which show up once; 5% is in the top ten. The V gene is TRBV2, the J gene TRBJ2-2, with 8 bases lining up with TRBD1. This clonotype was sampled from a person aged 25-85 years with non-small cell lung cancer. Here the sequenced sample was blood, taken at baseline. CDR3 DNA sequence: TGTGCCAGCTTAACAGGGGGTATCGCCGCGAACACCGGGGAGCTGTTTTTT. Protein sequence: CASLTGGIAANTGELFF. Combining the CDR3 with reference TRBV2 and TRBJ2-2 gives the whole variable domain EPEVTQTPSHQVTQMGQEVILRCVPISNHLYFYWYRQILGQKVEFLVSFYNNEISEKSEIFDDQFSVERPDGSNFTLKIRSTKLEDSAMYFCASLTGGIAANTGELFFGEGSRLTVL.